These T cell receptor beta chains were read from a single sample in a study of blood T cell repertoires in COVID-19. Sequenced by immunoSEQ multiplex PCR; TCRdb stores in-frame clones only, minus some. The repertoire has 170,000 or so clones, more than 80% of them found once; the top ten carry about 6.3%. The specimen sequenced was PBMCs or T cells enriched from blood (not recorded which). These receptors all come from a middle-aged man who had recovered from COVID-19. Both conserved end residues are part of each CDR3.

J gene,V gene,CDR3 protein
TRBJ2-6,TRBV5-1,CASSTASSGANVLTF
TRBJ1-1,TRBV11-2,CASSSTGAGMNTEAFF
TRBJ1-4,TRBV11-2,CASSLGRGTGEKLFF
TRBJ1-4,TRBV29-1,CSVERGEKLFF
TRBJ2-7,TRBV7-9,CASSRGTGTYEQYF
TRBJ2-3,TRBV9,CASSNRGQDTQYF
TRBJ1-6,TRBV6-5,CASSRTGIYSPLHF
TRBJ2-2,TRBV9,CASSKQGTPNTGELFF
TRBJ1-6,TRBV27,CASSSRTGVSPLHF
TRBJ2-2,TRBV19,CASNNRGATGELFF
TRBJ2-1,TRBV29-1,CSAGGLDRRNEQFF
TRBJ1-1,TRBV29-1,CSVDYRGGTEAFF
TRBJ1-2,TRBV14,CASSQGQGFGGYTF
TRBJ1-5,TRBV7-2,CASRGQGAPGQPQHF
TRBJ1-1,TRBV5-1,CASSLTGDTEAFF
TRBJ1-2,TRBV3-1/TRBV3-2,CASSLGLQGDSGYTF
TRBJ1-1,TRBV6-5,CASSSPQTRAFF
TRBJ1-1,TRBV19,CASRLGTPNTEAFF
TRBJ1-3,TRBV9,CASSGGRNTIYF
TRBJ1-1,TRBV29-1,CSARQGAEAFF
TRBJ2-7,TRBV28,CASSYSTSVYEQYF
TRBJ2-3,TRBV4-1,CASSHGPNIQGVTDTQYF
TRBJ2-3,TRBV19,CASTDRTSTDTQYF
TRBJ1-2,TRBV5-6,CASSSRQQGDYGYTF
TRBJ2-2,TRBV29-1,CSAHRGSTGELFF
TRBJ2-5,TRBV15,CATSLPSREETQYF
TRBJ2-1,TRBV6-1,CASSEAWTGNNEQFF
TRBJ1-5,TRBV24-1,CATSQTGYSNQPQHF
TRBJ1-2,TRBV10-1,CASSEPGGAGYTF
TRBJ1-2,TRBV30,CAWSDRGPARGYTF
TRBJ1-5,TRBV25-1,CASSGQTGGSNQPQHF
TRBJ1-5,TRBV7-8,CASSRLGAGFNQPQHF
TRBJ1-1,TRBV18,CASSPYREGLSEAFF
TRBJ2-3,TRBV28,CASSSRGSWGDTQYF
TRBJ1-4,TRBV28,CASSPPGTGREKLFF
TRBJ2-1,TRBV4-1,CASSQQRGYNEQFF
TRBJ2-2,TRBV6-5,CASSHRAPETGELFF
TRBJ1-1,TRBV5-4,CASSRGTANTEAFF
TRBJ1-2,TRBV6-1,CASSEGRGTSYGYTF
TRBJ1-4,TRBV7-9,CASSLGTANEKLFF